A single T cell receptor beta chain is shown here with its context. This entry belongs to a study of cytomegalovirus exposure and HLA in healthy donors. The V gene's germline CDR1 is SGDLS and CDR2 YYNGEE. V was pared by 3 bases and J by 8 bases, with 15 bases between. The CDR3 loop spans 14 amino acids. The primer mix had 60 Vbeta and 13 Jbeta primers. Data came from immunoSEQ multiplex PCR; TCRdb stores just in-frame clones and leaves some out. The specimen's table records 65,000 to 95,000 clones. Sample: PBMCs. The clonotype originates from a man younger than 40 in good health and CMV-seronegative. The chain carries TRBV9 and TRBJ2-1; D might be TRBD2 (5 bases). In DNA, the CDR3 is TGTGCCAGCAGCGCCCAACCCAGCGGCCATGAGCAGTTCTTC. Protein product: CASSAQPSGHEQFF.